This is a list of T cell receptor beta chains from one sample in a study of cytomegalovirus exposure and HLA in healthy donors. This table comes from immunoSEQ multiplex PCR, and its TCRdb copy is limited to in-frame clones, with some not included. This table holds fewer than 150,000 clones, around 77% found once. The specimen was PBMCs. These receptors all come from a man aged 45-65 years in good health and CMV-seronegative. CDR3s include the opening cysteine and the closing phenylalanine or tryptophan. The D gene is left open where the match is weak. Clone size is shown for a subset of rows, as once, few, many or a class of expanded clone.

abundance,j_gene,v_gene,d_gene,CDR3nt,CDR3aa
.,TRBJ2-2,TRBV7-9,TRBD2,TGTGCCAGCAGCTTAGGACTAGCGGGAGACGGCGACACCGGGGAGCTGTTTTTT,CASSLGLAGDGDTGELFF
.,TRBJ1-5,TRBV7-9,.,TGTGCCAGCAGCTACGACAGCGATCAGCCCCAGCATTTT,CASSYDSDQPQHF
.,TRBJ2-1,TRBV6-6,TRBD2,TGTGCCAGCTTGAGCCGGGGGGTCTACAATGAGCAGTTCTTC,CASLSRGVYNEQFF
.,TRBJ1-5,TRBV19,TRBD1,TGTGCCAGTAGTATCACAGGGGGAAATCAGCCCCAGCATTTT,CASSITGGNQPQHF
.,TRBJ2-5,TRBV6-5,.,TGTGCCAGCAGTTACTCCTTAACCCAGTACTTC,CASSYSLTQYF
.,TRBJ1-3,TRBV15,.,TGTGCCACCAGCAGAGACCCACCCAGGGCTGGAAACACCATATATTTT,CATSRDPPRAGNTIYF
.,TRBJ2-5,TRBV5-6,TRBD2,TGTGCCAGCAGCCTTCGGGGGGGACTAGCGGGAGGGCCCCGGGAGACCCAGTACTTC,CASSLRGGLAGGPRETQYF
.,TRBJ2-2,TRBV27,TRBD1,TGTGCCAGCAGTCTGACGACAGGGATAGGCACCGGGGAGCTGTTTTTT,CASSLTTGIGTGELFF
.,TRBJ2-2,TRBV11-2,.,TGTGCCAGCAGCTCTCTCACCGGGGAGCTGTTTTTT,CASSSLTGELFF
.,TRBJ2-1,TRBV6-1,.,TGTGCCAGCCCCGGGGCCTACAATGAGCAGTTCTTC,CASPGAYNEQFF
.,TRBJ1-2,TRBV28,TRBD1,TGTGCCAGCAGCCCCCCCGGGACAGGATTTGGCTACACCTTC,CASSPPGTGFGYTF
.,TRBJ2-3,TRBV29-1,.,TGCAGCGCCTGGGCCCGGAAAGGCACAGATACGCAGTATTTT,CSAWARKGTDTQYF
.,TRBJ2-4,TRBV29-1,.,TGCAGCGTCGCGCCGACAGGATTTGCCAAAAACATTCAGTACTTC,CSVAPTGFAKNIQYF
.,TRBJ2-7,TRBV25-1,.,TGTGCCAGCAGTGAATTAACAGGGCGATCCTACGAGCAGTACTTC,CASSELTGRSYEQYF
.,TRBJ1-5,TRBV19,.,TGTGCCAGTAGTATCGAGGCTACACCCCAGCATTTT,CASSIEATPQHF
few,TRBJ1-1,TRBV4-3,TRBD1,TGCGCCAGCAGCCAACAAACAGGGGGGACCACTGAAGCTTTCTTT,CASSQQTGGTTEAFF
.,TRBJ2-1,TRBV19,.,TGTGCCATACAAAGGGAGATTGAGCAGTTCTTC,CAIQREIEQFF
.,TRBJ1-1,TRBV10-3,.,TGTGCCATCAGGGAGGGGAGGGGTGACTGGACTGAAGCTTTCTTT,CAIREGRGDWTEAFF
.,TRBJ2-5,TRBV7-8,TRBD1,TGTGCCAGCAGCTTAGTTTCCGGACAGGGGGCGGGGGAGCAGTACTTC,CASSLVSGQGAGEQYF
.,TRBJ1-3,TRBV29-1,.,TGCAGACCAGGACAGCAGGGAAACACCATATATTTT,CRPGQQGNTIYF
.,TRBJ2-1,TRBV2,TRBD2,TGTGCCGGCAGGTTGGGACTAGCGGGGCTAAGCTCCTACAATGAGCAGTTCTTC,CAGRLGLAGLSSYNEQFF
.,TRBJ2-3,TRBV11-3,.,TGTGCCAGCAGCCATCGGGGCACAGATACGCAGTATTTT,CASSHRGTDTQYF
.,TRBJ1-5,TRBV6-6,.,TGTGCCAGCAGCCCTTACAATCAGCCCCAGCATTTT,CASSPYNQPQHF
.,TRBJ2-1,TRBV19,TRBD2,TGTGCCAGTAGTTTCCCGGGACTAGGCAATGAGCAGTTCTTC,CASSFPGLGNEQFF
.,TRBJ2-7,TRBV7-8,.,TGTGCCAGCAGCCATCGGGCCGGAGGGAGCTCCTACGAGCAGTACTTC,CASSHRAGGSSYEQYF
once,TRBJ2-1,TRBV21-1,.,TGTGCCAGCAGCAAAGAGTCGCGGGAGATCGATGAGCAGTTCTTC,CASSKESREIDEQFF
.,TRBJ2-3,TRBV19,.,TGTGCCCCGCGGGACGTCGTTTCTAGCACAGATACGCAGTATTTT,CAPRDVVSSTDTQYF